The entry below describes one T cell receptor beta chain. Antigen: not known. Trimming cost V 0 bases and J 2 bases, with 10 bases left between them. The CDR3 is 15 amino acids. CDR1 is KGHSH, CDR2 LQKENI, per germline. Sequenced by immunoSEQ multiplex PCR; TCRdb stores in-frame clones only, minus some. The sample records some 70,000 clones, around 80% being singletons. The data derive from a study of OX40 agonist ivuxolimab in advanced cancers. General study findings and limits: More expanded clones were found, on average, in CD8+ than in CD4+ T cells.

This chain uses TRBV18 with TRBJ1-2, with TRBD1 as a possible D gene (5 bases). The receptor comes from an adult with an advanced solid tumor such as melanoma, head and neck, liver or kidney cancer. Sequenced material: CD4+ or CD8+ T cells sorted from blood, taken in a trial of the OX40 agonist ivuxolimab. The DNA of the CDR3 is TGTGCCAGCTCACCACCGTTCAGGGTGAACTATGGCTACACCTTC. Translated, it gives CASSPPFRVNYGYTF.